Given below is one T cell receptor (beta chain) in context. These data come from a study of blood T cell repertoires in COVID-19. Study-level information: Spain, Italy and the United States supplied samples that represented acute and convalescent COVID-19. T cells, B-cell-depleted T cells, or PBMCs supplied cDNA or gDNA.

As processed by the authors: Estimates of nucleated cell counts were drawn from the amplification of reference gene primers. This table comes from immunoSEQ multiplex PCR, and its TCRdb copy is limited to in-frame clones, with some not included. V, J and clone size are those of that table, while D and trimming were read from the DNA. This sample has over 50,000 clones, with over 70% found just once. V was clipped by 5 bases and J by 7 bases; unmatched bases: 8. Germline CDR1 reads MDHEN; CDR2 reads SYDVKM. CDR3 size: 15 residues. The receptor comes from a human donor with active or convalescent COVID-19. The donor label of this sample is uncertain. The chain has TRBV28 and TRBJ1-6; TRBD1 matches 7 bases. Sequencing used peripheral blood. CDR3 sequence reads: CASSQTGTVNSPLHF. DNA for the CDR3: TGTGCCAGCAGTCAAACCGGGACAGTAAATTCACCCCTCCACTTT.